The TCR beta chain under discussion was sequenced for a study of monozygotic twins with cystic fibrosis. Generated by immunoSEQ multiplex PCR, the TCRdb table keeps only in-frame clones and is missing some. Of approximately 25,000 clones detected, more than 85% appear once; the ten largest clones hold 0.29%. The study, taken as a whole, reports: Unrelated CF individuals shared fewer identical clonotypes than monozygotic CF twins. Co-twins had the most similar V usage for 13 of 16 pairs, J for 8.

This clone was recorded only once. Its cognate antigen is unknown. CDR1 and CDR2 from the germline V gene are SGDLS and YYNGEE. V shed 0 bases, J shed 0 bases, and the junction held 8 bases outside the gene matches. CDR3 length: 19 residues. Input material: blood. The chain links TRBV9 to TRBJ2-2, with 10 nucleotides matching TRBD2. The source is a girl between 2 and 10 years old with cystic fibrosis. Written as DNA, the CDR3 is TGTGCCAGCAGCGTAGCTACTAGCGGGGATACCGCGAACACCGGGGAGCTGTTTTTT. Protein: CASSVATSGDTANTGELFF.